A selection of T cell receptor beta chains follows, all from one sample in a study of identifying expanded T cells in peripheral blood. Here immunoSEQ multiplex PCR was the method, and the copy in TCRdb shows in-frame clones only, minus some. The sample contains around 100,000 clones, around 89% of which appear only once. Sequencing was performed on blood. These TCRs come from a person between 18 and 75 years old in good health. Both conserved end residues are part of each CDR3. A D gene is named only where the DNA matches it firmly. Clone size appears in some rows only: once, few, many, or a class for an expanded clone.

CDR3 length,J gene,V gene,clone size,D gene,CDR3 protein,CDR3 DNA
16,TRBJ1-6,TRBV4-1,NA,NA,CASSQVSRQANSPLHF,TGCGCCAGCAGCCAAGTTTCGAGACAGGCTAATTCACCCCTCCACTTT
16,TRBJ1-1,TRBV6-5,NA,NA,CASSYGVNMLNTEAFF,TGTGCCAGCAGTTACGGGGTCAACATGCTTAACACTGAAGCTTTCTTT
15,TRBJ2-2,TRBV27,NA,NA,CASSLSLGYTGELFF,TGTGCCAGCAGTTTATCGCTGGGATACACCGGGGAGCTGTTTTTT
18,TRBJ2-1,TRBV7-2,NA,TRBD2,CASSLAWAAGVSRYEQFF,TGTGCCAGCAGCTTAGCGTGGGCAGCGGGGGTAAGTCGTTATGAGCAGTTCTTC
16,TRBJ1-2,TRBV18,NA,NA,CASSPGGTVPLYGYTF,TGTGCCAGCTCACCTGGGGGGACCGTGCCTCTATATGGCTACACCTTC
13,TRBJ2-7,TRBV11-2,NA,TRBD2,CASSFGTRLEQYF,TGTGCCAGCAGCTTCGGGACTAGACTCGAGCAGTACTTC
13,TRBJ1-1,TRBV30,NA,NA,CAWTGGANTEAFF,TGTGCCTGGACCGGGGGCGCGAACACTGAAGCTTTCTTT
13,TRBJ1-5,TRBV30,NA,NA,CAWSQANNQPQHF,TGTGCCTGGAGTCAGGCCAACAATCAGCCCCAGCATTTT
15,TRBJ1-2,TRBV7-8,NA,TRBD1,CASSLLDRAAGGYTF,TGTGCCAGCAGCTTATTAGACAGGGCGGCGGGGGGCTACACCTTC
15,TRBJ2-7,TRBV19,NA,NA,CASSHQGHTGDEQYF,TGTGCCAGTAGCCACCAGGGACACACCGGGGACGAGCAGTACTTC
17,TRBJ2-1,TRBV11-2,NA,NA,CASSQRQNWVSYNEQFF,TGTGCCAGCAGCCAGAGACAGAACTGGGTCTCCTACAATGAGCAGTTCTTC
15,TRBJ1-5,TRBV15,NA,TRBD1,CATSSTGGSNQPQHF,TGTGCCACCAGCAGCACAGGGGGGAGCAATCAGCCCCAGCATTTT
15,TRBJ1-3,TRBV10-1,NA,TRBD1,CASSVGTAFGNTIYF,TGCGCCAGCAGTGTGGGGACAGCCTTTGGAAACACCATATATTTT
13,TRBJ1-1,TRBV15,NA,NA,CATRRQGNTEAFF,TGTGCCACCAGGAGGCAGGGGAACACTGAAGCTTTCTTT
14,TRBJ1-1,TRBV6-5,NA,NA,CASSSTQGITEAFF,TGTGCCAGCAGCTCTACTCAGGGCATAACTGAAGCTTTCTTT
14,TRBJ1-1,TRBV5-1,NA,NA,CASSFPGQGTEAFF,TGCGCCAGCAGCTTCCCCGGGCAGGGCACTGAAGCCTTCTTT
18,TRBJ2-6,TRBV1,NA,NA,CTSSQDQGLISGANVLTF,TGCACCAGCAGCCAAGATCAGGGGCTGATCTCTGGGGCCAACGTCCTGACTTTC
13,TRBJ1-3,TRBV5-6,few,NA,CASSLGIGNTIYF,TGTGCCAGCAGCTTGGGAATAGGAAACACCATATATTTT
14,TRBJ2-2,TRBV5-6,NA,TRBD2,CASSQGLVGGELFF,TGTGCCAGCAGTCAAGGACTAGTTGGCGGGGAGCTGTTTTTT
14,TRBJ1-2,TRBV9,NA,NA,CASSVTGSSYGYTF,TGTGCCAGCAGCGTCACAGGGTCCTCCTATGGCTACACCTTC
14,TRBJ1-1,TRBV6-6,once,NA,CASCLKVTVCEAFF,TGTGCCAGCTGCCTTAAGGTTACCGTCTGTGAAGCTTTCTTT
16,TRBJ2-3,TRBV4-1,NA,NA,CASSQDGRGSTDTQYF,TGCGCCAGCAGCCAAGATGGGCGGGGCAGCACAGATACGCAGTATTTT
15,TRBJ2-1,TRBV7-2,few,NA,CASSFSGILYNEQFF,TGTGCCAGCAGCTTTTCCGGGATCCTCTACAATGAGCAGTTCTTC
15,TRBJ1-1,TRBV2,NA,TRBD1,CASRSDGTATYEAFF,TGTGCCAGCAGGTCTGACGGGACAGCGACGTATGAAGCTTTCTTT
15,TRBJ2-6,TRBV4-1,NA,TRBD1,CASTTGGGGANVLTF,TGCGCCAGCACCACAGGGGGCGGTGGGGCCAACGTCCTGACTTTC
14,TRBJ2-1,TRBV29-1,NA,TRBD2,CSVLAGGQFNEQFF,TGCAGCGTTCTAGCGGGGGGGCAGTTCAATGAGCAGTTCTTC
15,TRBJ2-3,TRBV6-1,NA,TRBD2,CASSEPGGATDTQYF,TGTGCCAGCAGTGAGCCCGGGGGGGCGACAGATACGCAGTATTTT
20,TRBJ1-5,TRBV28,NA,NA,CASSFRRGVVWILSNQPQHF,TGTGCCAGCAGTTTCAGAAGGGGTGTCGTTTGGATCCTTAGCAATCAGCCCCAGCATTTT
13,TRBJ1-3,TRBV7-9,NA,NA,CASSSAGWNTIYF,TGTGCCAGCAGCTCAGCAGGGTGGAACACCATATATTTT
13,TRBJ2-3,TRBV5-6,NA,NA,CASSSRGVWVQYF,TGTGCCAGCAGCTCTCGAGGGGTCTGGGTGCAGTATTTT
13,TRBJ2-1,TRBV18,NA,NA,CASSPISLNEQFF,TGTGCCAGCTCACCAATCAGCCTTAATGAGCAGTTCTTC
16,TRBJ1-3,TRBV28,NA,TRBD1,CASSPPGQATVDTIYF,TGTGCCAGCAGTCCCCCGGGACAGGCGACAGTGGACACCATATATTTT
15,TRBJ2-3,TRBV19,NA,TRBD2,CASSRVAGGTDTQYF,TGTGCCAGTAGCCGGGTAGCGGGGGGCACAGATACGCAGTATTTT
14,TRBJ2-2,TRBV28,NA,TRBD1,CASSWTGRTGELFF,TGTGCCAGCAGCTGGACAGGGAGGACCGGGGAGCTGTTTTTT
14,TRBJ1-5,TRBV2,NA,TRBD1,CASRDRYSNQPQHF,TGTGCCAGCAGGGACAGGTATAGCAATCAGCCCCAGCATTTT
14,TRBJ2-1,TRBV5-4,NA,TRBD2,CASSLEGSGGPQFF,TGTGCCAGCAGCTTGGAGGGTAGCGGGGGCCCGCAGTTCTTC
14,TRBJ1-5,TRBV5-1,few,NA,CASSWEGGRQPQHF,TGCGCCAGCTCCTGGGAGGGGGGCAGACAGCCCCAGCATTTT
13,TRBJ1-1,TRBV5-6,NA,NA,CASSFGGGTEAFF,TGTGCCAGCAGCTTCGGGGGAGGCACTGAAGCTTTCTTT
15,TRBJ2-7,TRBV7-2,NA,TRBD2,CASSWGLAGGYEQYF,TGTGCCAGCAGCTGGGGGCTAGCGGGGGGCTACGAGCAGTACTTC
15,TRBJ1-1,TRBV2,NA,NA,CASSEDPGSGTEAFF,TGTGCCAGCAGTGAAGATCCAGGGAGTGGCACTGAAGCTTTCTTT
14,TRBJ1-1,TRBV18,NA,NA,CASSPAGTNTEAFF,TGTGCCAGCTCACCAGCAGGGACGAACACTGAAGCTTTCTTT
13,TRBJ1-5,TRBV27,NA,NA,CASSLSTNQPQHF,TGTGCCAGCAGCCTATCTACGAATCAGCCCCAGCATTTT